The source of this TCR beta chain is a study of T cell repertoires in cytomegalovirus infection. In the study overall: It can be stated that public TCR beta signatures indicated CMV infection as well as a matching HLA type.

This clonotype was seen ten or more times. Its target is not known. The length of the CDR3 is 15 residues. The V gene's germline CDR1 is MNHNS and CDR2 SASEGT. V shed 0 bases, J shed 6 bases, and the junction held 5 bases outside the gene matches. MiXCR, applied by TCRdb to the reads, yields one record per CDR3 protein. Of under 200,000 distinct CDR3 sequences in the sample, 7.5% to 10% were seen once. Study-level findings and limits: Predominance within the ex vivo response was attributable to HLA-C-restricted CMV-specific TCR beta clonotypes. Using cumulative public TCR beta family frequency, the authors identified those who carried CMV together with the relevant HLA.

The clonotype was recovered from a human donor in good health (CMV status not recorded). Some clones in this sample may be carry-over from other donors' samples. Material: PBMCs. The rearrangement uses TRBV6-1 and TRBJ1-1; 9 bases line up with TRBD1. The CDR3 DNA sequence: TGTGCCAGCAGTGAAGCCGGGACAGGGAGACCTGAAGCTTTCTTT. Translated: CASSEAGTGRPEAFF.